This TCR beta chain was sequenced during a study of human T cells and chemical hapten exposure. Background on the study: Diphenylcyclopropenone was administered weekly to the scalp of patients throughout the approximately 25-week study. Per-sample TCR yields varied mainly from small pooled library volume differences.

Each CDR3 protein is one row after TCRdb ran MiXCR on the RACE reads. Among fewer than 200,000 distinct CDR3 sequences listed, almost 30% were seen once. Study-wide points: Controls formed significantly fewer large CDR3 similarity clusters than expanded TCRs did.

Points on this clonotype: The antigen remains undetermined.

The time point here: pre-sensitization, week 0. Sample treatment: therapeutic diphenylcyclopropenone sensitization with weekly scalp DPC. Patients had alopecia, were aged 18 to 70, and were not pregnant. The germline V gene encodes CDR1 GTSNPN and CDR2 SVGIG (reference sequence). The V end was cut by 2 bases, the J end by 3 bases, with 14 bases between. This CDR3 spans 14 amino acids. The sample here was whole blood, taken in connection with sensitization to the hapten diphenylcyclopropenone (DPC). This sequence originates from a woman in her 30s with alopecia areata. Some clones in this sample may be carry-over from other donors' samples. The chain uses TRBV30 and TRBJ2-7, with a weak D call TRBD2 (5 bases). The CDR3 DNA is TGTGCCTGGAGTCCGCGAGGGCCAGGCTACGAGCAGTACTTC. Translation gives CAWSPRGPGYEQYF.